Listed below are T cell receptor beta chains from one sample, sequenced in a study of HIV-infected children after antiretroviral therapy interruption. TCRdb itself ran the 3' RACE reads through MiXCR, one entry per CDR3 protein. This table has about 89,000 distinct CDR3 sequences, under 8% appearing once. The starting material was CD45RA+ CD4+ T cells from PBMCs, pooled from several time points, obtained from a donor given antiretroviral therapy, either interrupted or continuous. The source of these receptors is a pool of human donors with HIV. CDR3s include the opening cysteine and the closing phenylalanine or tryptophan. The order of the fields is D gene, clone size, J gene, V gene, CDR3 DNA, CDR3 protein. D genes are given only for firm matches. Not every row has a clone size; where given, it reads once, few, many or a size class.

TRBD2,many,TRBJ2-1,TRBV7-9,TGTGCCAGCAGCTTCCTACTAGCGGGAGAGGTCAATGAGCAGTTCTTC,CASSFLLAGEVNEQFF
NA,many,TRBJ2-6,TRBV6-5,TGTGCCAGCAGTCGCCCAGGGGGGATAAACTCTGGGGCCAACGTCCTGACTTTC,CASSRPGGINSGANVLTF
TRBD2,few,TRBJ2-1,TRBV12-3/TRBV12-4,TGTGCCAGCAGTTTGTTCGGGGGGGCCTACAATGAGCAGTTCTTC,CASSLFGGAYNEQFF
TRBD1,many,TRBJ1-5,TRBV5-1,TGCGCCAGCAGCTTGGGTTCGACAGGGGGTCAGGATCAGCCCCAGCATTTT,CASSLGSTGGQDQPQHF
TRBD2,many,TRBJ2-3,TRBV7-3,TGTGCCAGCAATACCGGGGGGTTAAGAGATACGCAGTATTTT,CASNTGGLRDTQYF
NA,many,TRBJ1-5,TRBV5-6,TGTGCCAGCAGCTTATGGACGGGTGGTAATCAGCCCCAGCATTTT,CASSLWTGGNQPQHF
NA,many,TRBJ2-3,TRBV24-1,TGTGCCACCAGTCCGGGACATCCAGATACGCAGTATTTT,CATSPGHPDTQYF
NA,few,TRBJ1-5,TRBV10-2,TGCGCCAGCAGTCAACAGGGTATGGGCAATCAGCCCCAGCATTTT,CASSQQGMGNQPQHF
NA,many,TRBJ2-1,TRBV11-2,TGTGCCAGCAGTGGCCGCCCTGACGAGCAGTTCTTC,CASSGRPDEQFF
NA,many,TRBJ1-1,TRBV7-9,TGTGCCAGCAGCTTATTCCCCGGGGGCGGTTTGAACACTGAAGCTTTCTTT,CASSLFPGGGLNTEAFF
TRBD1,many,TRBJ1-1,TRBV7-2,TGTGCCAGCAGCCCCCGACAGGGGCTAATTCCAAACACTGAAGCTTTCTTT,CASSPRQGLIPNTEAFF
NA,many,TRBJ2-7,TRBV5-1,TGCGCCAGCAGCCTTGACAGAAGCAAGTCTTACGAGCAGTACTTC,CASSLDRSKSYEQYF
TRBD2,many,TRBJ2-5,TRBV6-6,TGTGCCAGCAGTTACCAAGCGGGGGGTGCATCGGAGACCCAGTACTTC,CASSYQAGGASETQYF
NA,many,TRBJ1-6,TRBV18,TGTGCCAGCTCACAAACCTCAGGACAGCCCAGCTCCTATAATTCACCCCTCCACTTT,CASSQTSGQPSSYNSPLHF
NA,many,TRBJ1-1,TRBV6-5,TGTGCCAGCAGTTACCCGGACAGCTCGACGTTATACACTGAAGCTTTCTTT,CASSYPDSSTLYTEAFF
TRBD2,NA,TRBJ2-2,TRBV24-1,TGTGCCACCAGTTTGGGCGGGAGTAAGAACACCGGGGAGCTGTTTTTT,CATSLGGSKNTGELFF
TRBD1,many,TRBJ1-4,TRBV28,TGTGCCACCTTCGGACAGGGCGCTAATGAAAAACTGTTTTTT,CATFGQGANEKLFF
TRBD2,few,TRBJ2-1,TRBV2,TGTGCCAGCCATGGGACTAGCGGCAACAATGAGCAGTTCTTC,CASHGTSGNNEQFF
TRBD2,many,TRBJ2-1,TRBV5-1,TGCGCCAGCAGCTCCTTTTTGGCTAGCGGGGGGGCGGGTAATGAGCAGTTCTTC,CASSSFLASGGAGNEQFF
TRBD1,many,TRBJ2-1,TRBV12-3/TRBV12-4,TGTGCCAGCAGGTTTGGGGACAGGGGTGTCAATGAGCAGTTCTTC,CASRFGDRGVNEQFF
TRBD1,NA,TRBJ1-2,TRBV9,TGTGCCAGCAGCGTAGATGGGACAGGATATGGCTACACCTTC,CASSVDGTGYGYTF
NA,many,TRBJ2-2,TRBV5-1,TGCGCCAGCAGCTTGGCGTTCGGGGAGCTGTTTTTT,CASSLAFGELFF
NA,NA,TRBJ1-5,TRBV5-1,TGCGCCAGCAGCTTGGAGGCGAGCAATCAGCCCCAGCATTTT,CASSLEASNQPQHF
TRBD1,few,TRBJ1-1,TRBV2,TGTGCCAGCAGTGCCGAGACAGGGTACACTGAAGCTTTCTTT,CASSAETGYTEAFF
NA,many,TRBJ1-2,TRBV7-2,TGTGCCTCCCGGGGGGGGAACTATGGCTACACCTTC,CASRGGNYGYTF
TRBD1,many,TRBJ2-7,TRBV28,TGTGCCAGCAGTTTTTCGAGGGGGCCCTACGAGCAGTACTTC,CASSFSRGPYEQYF
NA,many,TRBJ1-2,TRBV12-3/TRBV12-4,TGTGCCAGCAGTTGGCGAAGGTCCAGCTATGGCTACACCTTC,CASSWRRSSYGYTF
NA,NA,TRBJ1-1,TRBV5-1,TGCGCCAGCAGCTTGTTGGGCCCTCGAGGAGGGACTGAAGCTTTCTTT,CASSLLGPRGGTEAFF
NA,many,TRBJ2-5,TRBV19,TGTGCCAGTAGTACGTCGGGAACCCCCCTGGGAGAGACCCAGTACTTC,CASSTSGTPLGETQYF
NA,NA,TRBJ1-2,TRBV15,TGTGCCACCAGTCGCGGGGTCACAAATGACTATGGCTACACCTTC,CATSRGVTNDYGYTF
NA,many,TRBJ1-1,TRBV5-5,TGTGCCAGCAGCTTAGGTCCGGCCATGAACACTGAAGCTTTCTTT,CASSLGPAMNTEAFF
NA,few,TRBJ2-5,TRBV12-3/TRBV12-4,TGTGCCAGCGGAAACTCCCGCGAGACCCAGTACTTC,CASGNSRETQYF
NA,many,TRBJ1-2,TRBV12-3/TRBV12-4,TGTGCCAGCAGTTTAGGGAACAGGGTATCGTCAGGCTATGGCTACACCTTC,CASSLGNRVSSGYGYTF
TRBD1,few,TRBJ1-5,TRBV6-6,TGTGCCAGCAGCCCGCAAGCCGGGACAGGGTTAGGACGGGGTCAGCCCCAGCATTTT,CASSPQAGTGLGRGQPQHF
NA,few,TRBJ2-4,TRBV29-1,TGCAGCGTTATCGGTTTGGGGGGAGGCATTCAGTACTTC,CSVIGLGGGIQYF
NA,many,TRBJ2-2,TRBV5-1,TGCGCCAGCTTGGGAAGATCCGGGGTCGATCACACCGGGGAGCTGTTTTTT,CASLGRSGVDHTGELFF
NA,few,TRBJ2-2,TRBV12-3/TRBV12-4,TGTGCCAGCAGTTTAGATTGGGGGCACAACACCGGGGAGCTGTTTTTT,CASSLDWGHNTGELFF
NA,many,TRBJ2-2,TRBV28,TGTGCCACCAGAGAGGGAGCCGGGGAGCTGTTTTTT,CATREGAGELFF
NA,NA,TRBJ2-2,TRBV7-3,TGTGCCAGCAGCGTCACCTTAACAGCGAACACCGGGGAGCTGTTTTTT,CASSVTLTANTGELFF
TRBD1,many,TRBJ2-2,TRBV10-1,TGCGCCAGCAGTGCCCTGGGACAGGGTTTATTGGCCGGGGAGCTGTTTTTT,CASSALGQGLLAGELFF
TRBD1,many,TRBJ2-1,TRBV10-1,TGCGCCAGCAGACCACCCAGACAGGGCTTGGAGGATGAGCAGTTCTTC,CASRPPRQGLEDEQFF
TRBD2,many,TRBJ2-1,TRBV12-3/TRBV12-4,TGTGCCAGCAAGAAAGCGGGGGGGCGAGAGCAGTTCTTC,CASKKAGGREQFF
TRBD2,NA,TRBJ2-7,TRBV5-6,TGTGCCAGCAGCGTACTGACTAGCTCCTCCAGGGAGCAGTACTTC,CASSVLTSSSREQYF
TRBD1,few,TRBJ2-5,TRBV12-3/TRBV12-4,TGTGCCAGTACGCCCCTGGGAAGGGGGCAACAAGAGACCCAGTACTTC,CASTPLGRGQQETQYF
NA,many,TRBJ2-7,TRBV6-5,TGTGCCAGCAGAGGAGACAGGAGCTCCTACGAGCAGTACTTC,CASRGDRSSYEQYF
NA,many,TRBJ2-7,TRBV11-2,TGTGCCAGCAGCCGACGGAGGGGTGATTTAAACGAGCAGTACTTC,CASSRRRGDLNEQYF
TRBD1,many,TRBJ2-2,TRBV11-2,TGTGCCAGCAGTCGGTCTGGGACAGGGGGTTGGGAGCTGTTTTTT,CASSRSGTGGWELFF
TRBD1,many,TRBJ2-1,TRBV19,TGTGCCAGTACCACAGACAGGGTCAACAATGAGCAGTTCTTC,CASTTDRVNNEQFF